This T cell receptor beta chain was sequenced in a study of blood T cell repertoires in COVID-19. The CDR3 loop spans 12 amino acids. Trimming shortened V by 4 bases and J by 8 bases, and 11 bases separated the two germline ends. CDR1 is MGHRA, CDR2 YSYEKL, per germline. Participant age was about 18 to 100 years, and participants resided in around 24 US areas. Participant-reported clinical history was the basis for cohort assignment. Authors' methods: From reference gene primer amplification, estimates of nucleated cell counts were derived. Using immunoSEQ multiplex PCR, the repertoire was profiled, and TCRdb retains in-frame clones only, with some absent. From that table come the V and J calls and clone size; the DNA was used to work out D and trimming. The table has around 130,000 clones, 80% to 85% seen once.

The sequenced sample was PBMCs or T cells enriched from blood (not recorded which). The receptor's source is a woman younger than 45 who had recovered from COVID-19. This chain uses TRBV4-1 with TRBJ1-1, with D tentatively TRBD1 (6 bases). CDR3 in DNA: TGCGCCAGCAGCCGAATTACAGGGGAAGCTTTCTTT. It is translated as CASSRITGEAFF.